This T cell receptor (beta chain) was recovered during a study of blood T cell repertoires in COVID-19. Turning to the study itself: There were acute and convalescent COVID-19 samples, and they came from the United States, Italy and Spain. PBMCs, B-cell-depleted T cells, or T cells were the source of the cDNA or gDNA that made up the material.

V lost 1 base, J lost 8 bases, and 8 bases lay in between. Germline V lookup: CDR1 SGHTA, CDR2 FQGNSA. The CDR3 runs to 13 residues. In the original analysis: Using reference gene primer amplification, nucleated cell counts were estimated. The repertoire was sequenced with immunoSEQ multiplex PCR; TCRdb's copy has only in-frame clones and lacks some. V, J and clone size are those of that table, while D and trimming were read from the DNA. The sample lists 120,000 to 150,000 clones; around nine tenths were seen once. Sequencing was done on a sample of peripheral blood. The sequence was obtained from a woman aged 40 to 55 with acute or convalescent COVID-19. The chain employs TRBV7-2 and TRBJ1-4; D ambiguous. Here the CDR3 reads CASSLGTREKLFF. CDR3 DNA sequence: TGTGCCAGCAGCTTAGGGACTCGAGAAAAACTGTTTTTT. Supplemented by reference TRBV7-2 and TRBJ1-4, the full variable domain reads GAGVSQSPSNKVTEKGKDVELRCDPISGHTALYWYRQSLGQGLEFLIYFQGNSAPDKSGLPSDRFSAERTGGSVSTLTIQRTQQEDSAVYLCASSLGTREKLFFGSGTQLSVL.